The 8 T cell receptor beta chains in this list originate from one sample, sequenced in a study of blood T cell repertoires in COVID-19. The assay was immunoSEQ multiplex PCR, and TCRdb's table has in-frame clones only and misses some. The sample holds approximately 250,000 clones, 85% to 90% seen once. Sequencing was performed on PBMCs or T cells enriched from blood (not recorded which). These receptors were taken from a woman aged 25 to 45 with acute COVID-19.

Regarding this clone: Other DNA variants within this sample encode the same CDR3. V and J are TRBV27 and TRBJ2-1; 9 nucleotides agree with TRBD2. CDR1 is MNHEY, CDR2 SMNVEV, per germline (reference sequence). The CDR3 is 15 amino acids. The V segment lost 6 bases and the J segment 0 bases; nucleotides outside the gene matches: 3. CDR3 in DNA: TGTGCCAGCAGCCTTAGCGGGAGCTCCTACAATGAGCAGTTCTTC. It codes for CASSLSGSSYNEQFF.

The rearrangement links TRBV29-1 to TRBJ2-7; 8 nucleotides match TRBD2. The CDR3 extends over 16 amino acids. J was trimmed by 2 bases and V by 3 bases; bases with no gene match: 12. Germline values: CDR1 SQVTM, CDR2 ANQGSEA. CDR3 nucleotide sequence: TGCAGCGTTGATGGGACTAGTAGCGGACCGACCTACGAGCAGTACTTC. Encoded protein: CSVDGTSSGPTYEQYF.

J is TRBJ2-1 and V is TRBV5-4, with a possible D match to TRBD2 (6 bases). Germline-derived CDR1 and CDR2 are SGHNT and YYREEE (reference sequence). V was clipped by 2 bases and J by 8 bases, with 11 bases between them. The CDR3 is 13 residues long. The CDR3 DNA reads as TGTGCCAGCAGCTTTATGGCGGGATATGAGCAGTTCTTC. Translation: CASSFMAGYEQFF.

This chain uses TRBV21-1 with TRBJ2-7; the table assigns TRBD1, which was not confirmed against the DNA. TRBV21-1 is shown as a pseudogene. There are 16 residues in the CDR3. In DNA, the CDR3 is TGTGCCAGCAGCAAAGGGTGCAGGGACAAATCCTACGAGCAGTACTTC. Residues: CASSKGCRDKSYEQYF.

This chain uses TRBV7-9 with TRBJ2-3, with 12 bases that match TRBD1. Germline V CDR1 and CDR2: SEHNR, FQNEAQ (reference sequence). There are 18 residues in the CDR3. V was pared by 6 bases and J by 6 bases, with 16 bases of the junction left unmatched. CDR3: CASRRGEAGQGAQDTQYF. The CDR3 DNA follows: TGTGCCAGCAGGAGAGGGGAAGCGGGACAGGGGGCGCAGGATACGCAGTATTTT.

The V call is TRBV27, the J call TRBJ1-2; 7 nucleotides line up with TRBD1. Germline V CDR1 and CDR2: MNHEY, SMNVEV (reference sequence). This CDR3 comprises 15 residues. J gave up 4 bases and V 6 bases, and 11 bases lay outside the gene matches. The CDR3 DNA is TGTGCCAGCAGCGAACGGGACAGCTTCCCCTATGGCTACACCTTC. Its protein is CASSERDSFPYGYTF.

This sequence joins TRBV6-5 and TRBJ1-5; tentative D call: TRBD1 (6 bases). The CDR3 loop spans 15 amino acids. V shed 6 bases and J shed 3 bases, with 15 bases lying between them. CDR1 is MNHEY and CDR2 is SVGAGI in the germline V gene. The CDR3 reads CASRQMAGDNQPQHF. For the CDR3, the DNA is TGTGCCAGCAGACAGATGGCAGGGGACAATCAGCCCCAGCATTTT.

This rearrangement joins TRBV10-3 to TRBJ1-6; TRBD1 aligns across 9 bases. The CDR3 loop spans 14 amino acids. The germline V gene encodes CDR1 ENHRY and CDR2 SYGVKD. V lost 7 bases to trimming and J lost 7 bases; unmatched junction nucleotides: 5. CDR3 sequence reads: CAINPGQGNSPLHF. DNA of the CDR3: TGTGCCATCAACCCGGGACAGGGCAATTCACCCCTCCACTTT.